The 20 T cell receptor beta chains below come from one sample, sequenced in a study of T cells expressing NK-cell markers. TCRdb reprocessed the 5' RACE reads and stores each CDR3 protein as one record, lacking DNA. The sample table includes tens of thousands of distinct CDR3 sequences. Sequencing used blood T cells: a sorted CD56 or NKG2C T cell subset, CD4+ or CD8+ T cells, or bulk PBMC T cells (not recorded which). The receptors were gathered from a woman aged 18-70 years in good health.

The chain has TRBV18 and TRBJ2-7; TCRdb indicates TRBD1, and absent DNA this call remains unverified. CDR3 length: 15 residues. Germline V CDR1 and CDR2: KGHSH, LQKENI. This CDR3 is CASSPPEGDTYEQYF.

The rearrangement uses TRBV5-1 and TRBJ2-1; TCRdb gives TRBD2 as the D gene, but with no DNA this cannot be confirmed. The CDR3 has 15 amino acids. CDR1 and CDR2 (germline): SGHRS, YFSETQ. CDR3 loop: CASSRGLASGNEQFF.

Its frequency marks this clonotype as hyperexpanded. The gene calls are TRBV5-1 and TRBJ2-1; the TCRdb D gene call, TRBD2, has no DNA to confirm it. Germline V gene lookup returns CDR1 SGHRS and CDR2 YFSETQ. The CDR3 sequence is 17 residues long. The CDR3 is CASSLSPLAGGYNEQFF.

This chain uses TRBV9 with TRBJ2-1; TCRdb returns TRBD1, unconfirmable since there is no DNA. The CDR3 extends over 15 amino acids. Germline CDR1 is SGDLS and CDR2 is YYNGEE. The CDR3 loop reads CASSVEGTAYNEQFF.

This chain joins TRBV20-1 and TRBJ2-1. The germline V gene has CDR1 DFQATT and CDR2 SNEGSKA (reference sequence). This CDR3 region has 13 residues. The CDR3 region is CSAPDGSHNEQFF.

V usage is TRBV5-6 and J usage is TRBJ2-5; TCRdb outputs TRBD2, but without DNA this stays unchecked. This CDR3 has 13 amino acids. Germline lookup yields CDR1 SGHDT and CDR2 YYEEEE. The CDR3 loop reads CASTQLGVETQYF.

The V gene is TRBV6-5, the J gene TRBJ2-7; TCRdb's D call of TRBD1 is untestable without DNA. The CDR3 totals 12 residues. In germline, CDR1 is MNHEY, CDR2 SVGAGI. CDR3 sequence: CASIGGTGEQYF.

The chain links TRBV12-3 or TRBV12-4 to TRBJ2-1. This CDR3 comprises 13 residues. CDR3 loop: CASSTSSYNEQFF.

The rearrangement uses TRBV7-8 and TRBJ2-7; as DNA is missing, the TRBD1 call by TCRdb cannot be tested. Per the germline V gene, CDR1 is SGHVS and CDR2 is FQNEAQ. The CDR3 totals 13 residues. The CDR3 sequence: CASSSRGGNEQYF.

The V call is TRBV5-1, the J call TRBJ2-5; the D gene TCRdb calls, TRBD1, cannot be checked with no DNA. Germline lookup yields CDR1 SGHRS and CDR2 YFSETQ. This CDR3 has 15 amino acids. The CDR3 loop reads CASSATGGPQETQYF.

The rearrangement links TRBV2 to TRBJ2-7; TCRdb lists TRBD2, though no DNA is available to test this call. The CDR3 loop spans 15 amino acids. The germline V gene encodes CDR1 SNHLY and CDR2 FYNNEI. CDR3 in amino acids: CASTTTSGSVYEQYF.

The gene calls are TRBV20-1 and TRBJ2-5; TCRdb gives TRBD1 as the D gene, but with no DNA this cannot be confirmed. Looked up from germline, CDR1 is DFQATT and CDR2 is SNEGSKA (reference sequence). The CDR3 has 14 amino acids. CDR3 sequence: CSARDRTGQRTQYF.

CDR3 loop: CAISESLAKNIQYF. This rearrangement joins TRBV10-3 to TRBJ2-4. CDR1 and CDR2 (germline): ENHRY, SYGVKD. CDR3 size: 14 residues.

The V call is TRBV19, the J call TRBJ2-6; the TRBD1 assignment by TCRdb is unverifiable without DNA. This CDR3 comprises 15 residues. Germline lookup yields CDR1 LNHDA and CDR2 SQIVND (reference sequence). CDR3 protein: CASIDRPSGANVLTF. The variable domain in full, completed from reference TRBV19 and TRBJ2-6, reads DGGITQSPKYLFRKEGQNVTLSCEQNLNHDAMYWYRQDPGQGLRLIYYSQIVNDFQKGDIAEGYSVSREKKESFPLTVTSAQKNPTAFYLCASIDRPSGANVLTFGAGSRLTVL.

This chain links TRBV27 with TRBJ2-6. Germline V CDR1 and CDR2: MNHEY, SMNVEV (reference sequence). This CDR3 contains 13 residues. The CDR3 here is CASSLSGANVLTF.

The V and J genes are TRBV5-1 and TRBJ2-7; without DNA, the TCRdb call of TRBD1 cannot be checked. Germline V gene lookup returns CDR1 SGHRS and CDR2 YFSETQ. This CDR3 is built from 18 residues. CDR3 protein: CASSSLGQTGSGSYEQYF.

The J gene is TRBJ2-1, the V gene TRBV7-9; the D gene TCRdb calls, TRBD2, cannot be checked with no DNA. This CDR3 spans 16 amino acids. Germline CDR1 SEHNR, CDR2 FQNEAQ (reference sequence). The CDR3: CASSFSSGRAAYEQFF.

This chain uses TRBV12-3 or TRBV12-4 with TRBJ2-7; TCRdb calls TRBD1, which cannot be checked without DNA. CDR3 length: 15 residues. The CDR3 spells CASSSPRDTAYEQYF.

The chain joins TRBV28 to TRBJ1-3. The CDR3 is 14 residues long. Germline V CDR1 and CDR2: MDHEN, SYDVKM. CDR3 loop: CASSPRLPGHTIYF.

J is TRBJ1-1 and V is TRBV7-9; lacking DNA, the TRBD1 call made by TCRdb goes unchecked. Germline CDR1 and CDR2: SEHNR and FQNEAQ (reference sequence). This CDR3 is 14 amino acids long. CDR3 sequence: CASSWDRGLVEAFF.